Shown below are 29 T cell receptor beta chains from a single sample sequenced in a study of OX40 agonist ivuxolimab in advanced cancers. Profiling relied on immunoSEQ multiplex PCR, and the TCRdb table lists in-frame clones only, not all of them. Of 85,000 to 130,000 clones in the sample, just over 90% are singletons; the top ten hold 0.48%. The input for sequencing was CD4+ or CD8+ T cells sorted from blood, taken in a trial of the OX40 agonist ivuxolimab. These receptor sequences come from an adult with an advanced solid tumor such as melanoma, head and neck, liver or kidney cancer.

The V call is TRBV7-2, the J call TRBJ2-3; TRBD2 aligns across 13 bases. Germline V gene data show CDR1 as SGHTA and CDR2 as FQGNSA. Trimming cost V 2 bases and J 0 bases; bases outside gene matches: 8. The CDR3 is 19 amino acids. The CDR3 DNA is TGTGCCAGCAGCTTAAGACTAGCGGGGGGACGGGGAAGCACAGATACGCAGTATTTT. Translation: CASSLRLAGGRGSTDTQYF. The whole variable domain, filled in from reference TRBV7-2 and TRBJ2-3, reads GAGVSQSPSNKVTEKGKDVELRCDPISGHTALYWYRQSLGQGLEFLIYFQGNSAPDKSGLPSDRFSAERTGGSVSTLTIQRTQQEDSAVYLCASSLRLAGGRGSTDTQYFGPGTRLTVL.

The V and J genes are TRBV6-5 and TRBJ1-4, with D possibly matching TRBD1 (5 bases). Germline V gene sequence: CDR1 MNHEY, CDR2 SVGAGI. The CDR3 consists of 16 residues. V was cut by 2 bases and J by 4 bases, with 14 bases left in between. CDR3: CASSYRTGGSNEKLFF. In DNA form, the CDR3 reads TGTGCCAGCAGTTACCGGACGGGGGGGAGTAATGAAAAACTGTTTTTT.

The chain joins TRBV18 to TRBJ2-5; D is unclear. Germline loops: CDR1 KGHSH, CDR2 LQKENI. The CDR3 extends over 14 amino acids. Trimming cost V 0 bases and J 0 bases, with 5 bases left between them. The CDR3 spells CASSPPWDQETQYF. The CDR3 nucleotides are TGTGCCAGCTCACCACCGTGGGACCAAGAGACCCAGTACTTC.

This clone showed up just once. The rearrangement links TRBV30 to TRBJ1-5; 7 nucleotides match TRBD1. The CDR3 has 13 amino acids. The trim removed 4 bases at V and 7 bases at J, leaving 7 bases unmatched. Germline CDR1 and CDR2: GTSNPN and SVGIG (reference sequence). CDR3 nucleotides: TGTGCCTGGACCCAGGGGGATGGCCAGCCCCAGCATTTT. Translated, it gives CAWTQGDGQPQHF.

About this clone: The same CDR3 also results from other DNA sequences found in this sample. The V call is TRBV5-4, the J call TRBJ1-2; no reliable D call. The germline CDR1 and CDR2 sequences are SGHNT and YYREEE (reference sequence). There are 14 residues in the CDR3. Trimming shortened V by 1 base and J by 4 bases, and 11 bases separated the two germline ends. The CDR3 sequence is CASSLLERAYGYTF. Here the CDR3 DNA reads TGTGCCAGCAGCTTGCTAGAGAGGGCCTATGGCTACACCTTC.

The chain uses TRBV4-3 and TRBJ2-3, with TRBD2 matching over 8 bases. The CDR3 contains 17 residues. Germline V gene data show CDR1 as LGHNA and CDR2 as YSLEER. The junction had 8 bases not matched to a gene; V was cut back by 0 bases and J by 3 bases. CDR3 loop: CASSQEASGGPTDTQYF. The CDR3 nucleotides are TGCGCCAGCAGCCAAGAGGCCAGCGGGGGACCAACAGATACGCAGTATTTT.

The CDR3 DNA sequence: TGTGCCAGCTCAGACGGGACAGCTCAAGAGACCCAGTACTTC. Its translation: CASSDGTAQETQYF. This sequence joins TRBV18 and TRBJ2-5; 7 positions agree with TRBD1. This CDR3 is 14 amino acids long. Germline-derived CDR1 and CDR2 are KGHSH and LQKENI. Trimming cost V 5 bases and J 2 bases; bases outside gene matches: 5.

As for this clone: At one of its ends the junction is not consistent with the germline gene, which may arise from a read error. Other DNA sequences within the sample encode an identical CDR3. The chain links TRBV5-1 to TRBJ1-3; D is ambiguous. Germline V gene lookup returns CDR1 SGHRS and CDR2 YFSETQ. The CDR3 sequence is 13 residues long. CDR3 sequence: CASSFGSGNTIYF. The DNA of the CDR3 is TGTGCCAGCAGCTTTGGTTCTGGAAACACCATATATTTT.

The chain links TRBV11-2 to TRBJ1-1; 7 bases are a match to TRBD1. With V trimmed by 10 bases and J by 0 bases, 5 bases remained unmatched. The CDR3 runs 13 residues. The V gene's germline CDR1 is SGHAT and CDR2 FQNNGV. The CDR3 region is CATTGQMNTEAFF. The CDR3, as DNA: TGTGCCACCACGGGACAGATGAACACTGAAGCTTTCTTT.

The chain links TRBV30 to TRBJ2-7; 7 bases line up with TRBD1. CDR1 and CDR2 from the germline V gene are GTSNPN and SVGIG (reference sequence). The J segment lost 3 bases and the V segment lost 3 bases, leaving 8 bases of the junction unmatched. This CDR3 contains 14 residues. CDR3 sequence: CAWRDRQGYYEQYF. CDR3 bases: TGTGCCTGGAGAGACAGACAGGGTTACTACGAGCAGTACTTC. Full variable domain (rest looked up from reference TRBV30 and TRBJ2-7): SQTIHQWPATLVQPVGSPLSLECTVEGTSNPNLYWYRQAAGRGLQLLFYSVGIGQISSEVPQNLSASRPQDRQFILSSKKLLLSDSGFYLCAWRDRQGYYEQYFGPGTRLTVT.

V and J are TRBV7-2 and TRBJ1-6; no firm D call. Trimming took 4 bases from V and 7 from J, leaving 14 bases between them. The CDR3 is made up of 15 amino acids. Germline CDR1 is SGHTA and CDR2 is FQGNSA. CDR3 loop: CASSSWTPPNSPLHF. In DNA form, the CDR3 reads TGTGCCAGCAGCTCTTGGACTCCCCCCAATTCACCCCTCCACTTT.

The CDR3 region is CASIRGGGGNTIYF. The DNA of the CDR3 is TGTGCCAGCATCAGAGGGGGGGGAGGAAACACCATATATTTT. The genes are TRBV28 and TRBJ1-3, with D possibly TRBD1 on 6 matching bases. Germline CDR1 is MDHEN and CDR2 is SYDVKM. This CDR3 has 14 residues. V was shortened by 7 bases and J by 4 bases, with 14 bases between the two germline ends.

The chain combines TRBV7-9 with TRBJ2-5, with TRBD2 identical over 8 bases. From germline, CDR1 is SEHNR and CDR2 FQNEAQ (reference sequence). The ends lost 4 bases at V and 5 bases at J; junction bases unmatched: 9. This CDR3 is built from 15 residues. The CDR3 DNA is TGTGCCAGCAGCTGGATGGGGACTAGTGAGGAGACCCAGTACTTC. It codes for CASSWMGTSEETQYF.

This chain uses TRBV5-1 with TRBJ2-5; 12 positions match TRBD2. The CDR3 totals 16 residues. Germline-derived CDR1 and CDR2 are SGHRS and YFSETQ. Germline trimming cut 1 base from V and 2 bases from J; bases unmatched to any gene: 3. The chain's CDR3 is CASSLMTSGGQETQYF. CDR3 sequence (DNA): TGCGCCAGCAGCTTGATGACTAGCGGGGGTCAAGAGACCCAGTACTTC. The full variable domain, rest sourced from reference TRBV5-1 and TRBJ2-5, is KAGVTQTPRYLIKTRGQQVTLSCSPISGHRSVSWYQQTPGQGLQFLFEYFSETQRNKGNFPGRFSGRQFSNSRSEMNVSTLELGDSALYLCASSLMTSGGQETQYFGPGTRLLVL.

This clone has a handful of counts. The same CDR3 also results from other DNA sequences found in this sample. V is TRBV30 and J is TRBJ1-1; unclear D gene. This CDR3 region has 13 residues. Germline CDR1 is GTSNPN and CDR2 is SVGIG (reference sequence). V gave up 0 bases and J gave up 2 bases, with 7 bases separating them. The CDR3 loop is CAWSVRLNTEAFF. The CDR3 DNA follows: TGTGCCTGGAGTGTACGACTAAACACTGAAGCTTTCTTT. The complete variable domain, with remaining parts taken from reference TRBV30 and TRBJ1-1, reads SQTIHQWPATLVQPVGSPLSLECTVEGTSNPNLYWYRQAAGRGLQLLFYSVGIGQISSEVPQNLSASRPQDRQFILSSKKLLLSDSGFYLCAWSVRLNTEAFFGQGTRLTVV.

The CDR3 nucleotides read TGTGCCAGCAGCCCTCTTGGGACAGATCAAGAGACCCAGTACTTC. Amino acid sequence: CASSPLGTDQETQYF. The chain links TRBV21-1 to TRBJ2-5; the D call in the table, TRBD1, was not verified against the DNA. TRBV21-1 is described as a pseudogene. The CDR3 has 15 residues.

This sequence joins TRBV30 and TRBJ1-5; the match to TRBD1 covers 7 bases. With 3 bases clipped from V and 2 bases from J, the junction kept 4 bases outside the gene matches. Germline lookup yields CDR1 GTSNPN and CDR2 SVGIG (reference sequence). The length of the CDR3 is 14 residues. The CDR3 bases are TGTGCCTGGAGGACCACAGGGGGCAATCAGCCCCAGCATTTT. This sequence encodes CAWRTTGGNQPQHF.

In DNA form, the CDR3 reads TGTGCCAGCAGCTCGGGGACTAGCGACGTCGAGCAGTACTTC. Its translation: CASSSGTSDVEQYF. V and J are TRBV7-2 and TRBJ2-7; TRBD2 agrees at 10 bases. V gave up 4 bases and J gave up 6 bases; unmatched junction bases: 6. The CDR3 runs 14 residues. The germline V gene encodes CDR1 SGHTA and CDR2 FQGNSA.

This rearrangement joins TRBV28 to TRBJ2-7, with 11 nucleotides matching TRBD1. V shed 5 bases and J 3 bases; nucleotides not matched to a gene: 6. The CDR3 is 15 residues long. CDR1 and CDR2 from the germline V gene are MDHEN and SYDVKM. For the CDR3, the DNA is TGTGCCAGCAGTCCTCCCGGGACAGGGGGCTACGAGCAGTACTTC. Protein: CASSPPGTGGYEQYF. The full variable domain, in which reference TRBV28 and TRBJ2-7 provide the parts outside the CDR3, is DVKVTQSSRYLVKRTGEKVFLECVQDMDHENMFWYRQDPGLGLRLIYFSYDVKMKEKGDIPEGYSVSREKKERFSLILESASTNQTSMYLCASSPPGTGGYEQYFGPGTRLTVT.

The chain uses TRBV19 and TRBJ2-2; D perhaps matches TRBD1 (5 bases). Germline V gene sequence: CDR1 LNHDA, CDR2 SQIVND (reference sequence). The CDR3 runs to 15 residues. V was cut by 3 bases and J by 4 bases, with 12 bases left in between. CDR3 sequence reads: CASSIWQTVTGELFF. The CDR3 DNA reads TGTGCCAGTAGTATTTGGCAGACAGTCACCGGGGAGCTGTTTTTT.

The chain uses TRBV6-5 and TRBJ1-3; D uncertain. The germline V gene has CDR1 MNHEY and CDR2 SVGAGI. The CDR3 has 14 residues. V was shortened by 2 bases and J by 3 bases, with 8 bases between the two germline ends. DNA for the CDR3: TGTGCCAGCAGTTACCTCCGGGATGGAAACACCATATATTTT. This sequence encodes CASSYLRDGNTIYF.

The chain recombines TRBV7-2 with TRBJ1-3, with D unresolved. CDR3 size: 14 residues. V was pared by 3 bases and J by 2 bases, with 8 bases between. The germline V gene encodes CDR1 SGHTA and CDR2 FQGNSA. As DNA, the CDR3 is TGTGCCAGCAGCTTCTCGGCGGCTGGAAACACCATATATTTT. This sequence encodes CASSFSAAGNTIYF.

CDR3 coding DNA: TGTGCCTGGAACCCTAACGAGGGCTATGGCTACACCTTC. Protein: CAWNPNEGYGYTF. The rearrangement uses TRBV30 and TRBJ1-2; D is unclear. Trimming took off 4 bases at V and 4 bases at J, with 13 bases between the two ends. The CDR3 totals 13 residues. Germline loops: CDR1 GTSNPN, CDR2 SVGIG (reference sequence).

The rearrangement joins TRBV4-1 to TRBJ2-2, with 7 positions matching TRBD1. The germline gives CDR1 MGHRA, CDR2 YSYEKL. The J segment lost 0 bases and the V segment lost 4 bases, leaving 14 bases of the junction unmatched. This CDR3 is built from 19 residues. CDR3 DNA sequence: TGCGCCAGCAGCCTCCGGGGCGGCTTGGGACAGTCGAACACCGGGGAGCTGTTTTTT. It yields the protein CASSLRGGLGQSNTGELFF.

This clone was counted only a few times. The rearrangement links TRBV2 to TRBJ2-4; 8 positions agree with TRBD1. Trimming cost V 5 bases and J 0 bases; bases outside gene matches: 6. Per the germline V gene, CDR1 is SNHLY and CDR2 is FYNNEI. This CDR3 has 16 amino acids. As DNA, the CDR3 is TGTGCCAGCAGTTCGACAGGGGCTCTAGCCAAAAACATTCAGTACTTC. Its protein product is CASSSTGALAKNIQYF.

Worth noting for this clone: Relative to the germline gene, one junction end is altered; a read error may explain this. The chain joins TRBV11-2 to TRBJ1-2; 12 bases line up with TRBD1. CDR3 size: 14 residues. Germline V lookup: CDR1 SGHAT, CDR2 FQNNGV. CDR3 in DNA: TGTGCCAGCAGCTTAGCCCAAGGGACAGGGGGCTTCGCCTTC. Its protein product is CASSLAQGTGGFAF. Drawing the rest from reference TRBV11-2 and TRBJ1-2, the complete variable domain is EAGVAQSPRYKIIEKRQSVAFWCNPISGHATLYWYQQILGQGPKLLIQFQNNGVVDDSQLPKDRFSAERLKGVDSTLKIQPAKLEDSAVYLCASSLAQGTGGFAFGSGTRLTVV.

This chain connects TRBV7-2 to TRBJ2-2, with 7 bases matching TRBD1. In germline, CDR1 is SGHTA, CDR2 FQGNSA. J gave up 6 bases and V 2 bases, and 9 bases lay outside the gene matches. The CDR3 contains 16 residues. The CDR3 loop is CASSLLSTGRAGELFF. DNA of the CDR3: TGTGCCAGCAGCTTATTGTCGACAGGGCGGGCCGGGGAGCTGTTTTTT.

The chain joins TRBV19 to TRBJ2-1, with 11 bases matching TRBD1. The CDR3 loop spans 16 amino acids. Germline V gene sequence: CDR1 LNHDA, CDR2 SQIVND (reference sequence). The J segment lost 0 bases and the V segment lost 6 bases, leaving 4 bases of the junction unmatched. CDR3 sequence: CASSHGTGGSYNEQFF. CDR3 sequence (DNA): TGTGCCAGTAGCCATGGGACAGGGGGCTCCTACAATGAGCAGTTCTTC.

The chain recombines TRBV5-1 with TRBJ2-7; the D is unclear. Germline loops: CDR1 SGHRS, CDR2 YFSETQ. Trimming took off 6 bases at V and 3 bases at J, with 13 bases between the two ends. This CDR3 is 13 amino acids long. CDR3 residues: CASTGDTSYEQYF. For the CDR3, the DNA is TGCGCCAGCACCGGAGACACCAGCTACGAGCAGTACTTC.